The 2 T cell receptor beta chains below come from one sample, sequenced in a study of shared clonotypes between healthy human individuals. Profiled with immunoSEQ multiplex PCR; TCRdb holds only in-frame clones, not every one. The data show approximately 2,200,000 clones, about 92% seen once. CD45RO-negative, CCR7-selected cells formed the naive CD8 fraction, which excluded terminally differentiated effector memory CD45RA+ cells. What was sequenced was naive CD8+ T cells from PBMCs. Receptor source: a man between 18 and 35 years old in good health. Some clones in this sample may be carry-over from other donors' samples.

The V call is TRBV13, the J call TRBJ1-2, with D unclear. V lost 5 bases and J lost 5, with 9 bases in between. Germline loops: CDR1 PRHDT, CDR2 FYEKMQ (reference sequence). This CDR3 is 12 amino acids long. The CDR3 spells CASSMGPYGYTF. The CDR3 nucleotides are TGTGCCAGCAGCATGGGCCCATATGGCTACACCTTC.

V is TRBV27 and J is TRBJ2-3; D not certain. V shed 5 bases and J shed 0 bases, with 9 bases lying between them. Germline V gene sequence: CDR1 MNHEY, CDR2 SMNVEV (reference sequence). This CDR3 spans 14 amino acids. This chain's CDR3 is CASSLRTSTDTQYF. Here the CDR3 DNA reads TGTGCCAGCAGTCTAAGAACTAGCACAGATACGCAGTATTTT.